A selection of T cell receptor beta chains follows, all from one sample in a study of HIV-infected patients and healthy controls. TCRdb itself ran the 5' RACE reads through MiXCR, one entry per CDR3 protein. The table includes more than 8,500 distinct CDR3 sequences, 5.8% detected once. Source material: blood. The source is an adult in good health. Both conserved end residues are part of each CDR3. The D gene is left open where the match is weak. A clone size is listed for some rows: how often the clone was seen (once, few, many), or a class if it is expanded.

>TRBJ2-1|TRBV11-2|TRBD2|medium-sized
TGTGCCAGCAGCTTAATCTTAATCGCGCTAGCGGGAGGGAGCTCCTACAATGAGCAGTTCTTC
CASSLILIALAGGSSYNEQFF
>TRBJ2-7|TRBV19|TRBD2|many
TGTGCCAGTAGACCGGGACTAAGCTCCTACGAGCAGTACTTC
CASRPGLSSYEQYF
>TRBJ2-3|TRBV7-7|.|many
TGTGCTAGCAGCTTAGCAGGGACGAGGACAGATACGCAGTATTTT
CASSLAGTRTDTQYF
>TRBJ1-5|TRBV6-1|.|.
TGTGCCAGCAGTGAACAGTATAGCAATCAGCCCCAGCATTTT
CASSEQYSNQPQHF
>TRBJ2-1|TRBV7-9|TRBD2|medium-sized
TGTGCCAGCAGCCTAAGACTAGCGGGAGGGCCGGGGAATGAGCAGTTCTTC
CASSLRLAGGPGNEQFF
>TRBJ2-5|TRBV7-2|TRBD2|.
TGTGCCAGCAACGCGAGAGCGGGAGGGCCGGGAGAGACCCAGTACTTC
CASNARAGGPGETQYF
>TRBJ2-7|TRBV4-1|TRBD2|medium-sized
TGCGCCAGCAGCCAAGGGATAGCGGGGAAAGGCAAACAGTACTTC
CASSQGIAGKGKQYF
>TRBJ2-5|TRBV3-1|.|medium-sized
TGTGCCAGCAGCCAAGCCGCGAAAGAGACCCAGTACTTC
CASSQAAKETQYF
>TRBJ2-7|TRBV20-1|TRBD1|medium-sized
TGCAGTGCTAGGTCGGGACAGGGGGTATTCTCCTACGAGCAGTACTTC
CSARSGQGVFSYEQYF
>TRBJ2-5|TRBV4-3|.|medium-sized
TGCGCCAGCAGCCCCCCAGCCGGGACAACCCAAGAGACCCAGTACTTC
CASSPPAGTTQETQYF
>TRBJ2-3|TRBV7-2|.|many
TGTGCCAGCAGCTTACCGGAGGGCGCAGATACGCAGTATTTT
CASSLPEGADTQYF
>TRBJ2-3|TRBV6-6|.|many
TGTGCCAGCAGCCCCGTGCGAGAGAGGGGGAACACAGATACGCAGTATTTT
CASSPVRERGNTDTQYF
>TRBJ1-2|TRBV5-1|.|.
TGCGCCAGCAGCCCCAGGACAGAAAACAACTATGGCTACACCTTC
CASSPRTENNYGYTF
>TRBJ2-7|TRBV7-9|.|few
TGTGCCAGCAGCCAGGACTACGAGCAGTACTTC
CASSQDYEQYF
>TRBJ2-2|TRBV30|TRBD1|many
TGTGCCTGGAGGACAGGGGGCTGGACCGGGGAGCTGTTTTTT
CAWRTGGWTGELFF
>TRBJ1-1|TRBV6-6|TRBD1|medium-sized
TGTGCCAGCAGTACGACAGGGCCCCACACTGAAGCTTTCTTT
CASSTTGPHTEAFF
>TRBJ2-5|TRBV7-2|TRBD2|many
TGTGCCAGCAGCTTAGTACTAGCGCCCGGGGGGACCCAGTACTTC
CASSLVLAPGGTQYF
>TRBJ2-7|TRBV10-2|.|few
TGCGCCAGCAGTGAGTCAGAACTAGGCCAGTACTTC
CASSESELGQYF
>TRBJ2-3|TRBV4-2|.|many
TGTGCCAGCAGCCGGTCGGGACTTCCCACAGATACGCAGTATTTT
CASSRSGLPTDTQYF
>TRBJ1-4|TRBV24-1|.|.
TGTGCCACCAGTGAGTCGGGAGGAACTAATGAAAAACTGTTTTTT
CATSESGGTNEKLFF
>TRBJ2-1|TRBV7-9|.|few
TGTGCCAGCAGCAGGTCAGGGTTCTACAATGAGCAGTTCTTC
CASSRSGFYNEQFF
>TRBJ1-6|TRBV2|.|many
TGTGCCAGCAGTCCTCGAAGGACAGAGAATTCACCCCTCCACTTT
CASSPRRTENSPLHF
>TRBJ1-4|TRBV18|TRBD1|.
TGTGCCAGCTCACCAATGGGACAGGGGAATGAAAAACTGTTTTTT
CASSPMGQGNEKLFF
>TRBJ2-3|TRBV30|TRBD2|medium-sized
TGTGCCTGGAGTCCCGGACTAGCGGGAGACACAGATACGCAGTATTTT
CAWSPGLAGDTDTQYF
>TRBJ1-1|TRBV6-6|TRBD1|medium-sized
TGTGCCAGCAGTTACTCGCACAGGGGCTGGACTGAAGCTTTCTTT
CASSYSHRGWTEAFF
>TRBJ1-5|TRBV5-1|.|medium-sized
TGCGCCAGCAGCCCAACTTGGGGCAATCAGCCCCAGCATTTT
CASSPTWGNQPQHF
>TRBJ1-5|TRBV7-9|.|many
TGTGCCAGCAGCCAGGCGGGGGATCAGCCCCAGCATTTT
CASSQAGDQPQHF
>TRBJ1-3|TRBV19|TRBD1|medium-sized
TGTGCCAGTAAAGGCGGACAGGCAAACTCTGGAAACACCATATATTTT
CASKGGQANSGNTIYF
>TRBJ2-2|TRBV12-3/TRBV12-4|TRBD1|many
TGTGCCAGCAGTTTAGGCGACAGGGTCACCGGGGAGCTGTTTTTT
CASSLGDRVTGELFF
>TRBJ1-6|TRBV7-2|.|many
TGTGCCAGCAGCCGAGATCATGGGGTAAATTCACCCCTCCACTTT
CASSRDHGVNSPLHF
>TRBJ2-1|TRBV19|TRBD2|.
TGTGCCAGTAGTATTGAGGGAGGGCCCTACAATGAGCAGTTCTTC
CASSIEGGPYNEQFF